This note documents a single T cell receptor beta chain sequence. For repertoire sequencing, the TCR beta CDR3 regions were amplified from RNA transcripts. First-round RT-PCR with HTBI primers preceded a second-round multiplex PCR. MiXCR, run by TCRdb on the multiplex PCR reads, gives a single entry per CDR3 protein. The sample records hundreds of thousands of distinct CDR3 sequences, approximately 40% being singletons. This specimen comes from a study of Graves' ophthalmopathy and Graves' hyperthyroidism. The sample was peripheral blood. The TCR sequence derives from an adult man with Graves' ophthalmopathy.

CDR3 DNA: TGCAGTGTCAAGGGAGGGGCGCGCACTGAAGCTTTCTTT. Translation gives CSVKGGARTEAFF. V gene TRBV20-1 combines with J gene TRBJ1-1, with D possibly TRBD1 on 5 matching bases. This CDR3 spans 13 amino acids. The germline CDR1 and CDR2 sequences are DFQATT and SNEGSKA (reference sequence). Trimming cost V 7 bases and J 4 bases, with 16 bases left between them.